A selection of T cell receptor beta chains follows, all from one sample in a study of shared clonotypes between healthy human individuals. Profiling relied on immunoSEQ multiplex PCR, and the TCRdb table lists in-frame clones only, not all of them. The data contain about 2 million clones, 85% to 95% of them singletons. Input material: naive CD4+ T cells sorted from blood. The receptors here all came from a man aged 18 to 29 in good health. Each CDR3 is given with its conserved first and last residue. Each record gives: clone size, D gene, J gene, V gene, CDR3 DNA, CDR3 protein. The D gene is left open where the match is weak. Clone size is not always given. Where it is, it says once, few, many or a class for expanded clones.

clone size: .; D gene: .; J gene: TRBJ1-2; V gene: TRBV9; CDR3 DNA: TGTGCCAGCAGCTTCGGGCGACAGAACTATGGCTACACCTTC; CDR3 protein: CASSFGRQNYGYTF
clone size: .; D gene: .; J gene: TRBJ1-6; V gene: TRBV7-9; CDR3 DNA: TGTGCCAGCAGCTTAGGCAGGGGTAATTCACCCCTCCACTTT; CDR3 protein: CASSLGRGNSPLHF
clone size: .; D gene: .; J gene: TRBJ1-1; V gene: TRBV5-1; CDR3 DNA: TGCGCCAGCAGCCCCGGGACTGCGAACACTGAAGCTTTCTTT; CDR3 protein: CASSPGTANTEAFF
clone size: .; D gene: .; J gene: TRBJ2-5; V gene: TRBV7-9; CDR3 DNA: TGTGCCAGCAGCCCAACCCAAGAGACCCAGTACTTC; CDR3 protein: CASSPTQETQYF
clone size: once; D gene: TRBD1; J gene: TRBJ1-6; V gene: TRBV5-1; CDR3 DNA: TGCGCCAGCAGCTCCCGGACAGGGGGCCTTGCTTCACCCCTCCACTTT; CDR3 protein: CASSSRTGGLASPLHF
clone size: .; D gene: .; J gene: TRBJ2-7; V gene: TRBV7-3; CDR3 DNA: TGTGCCAGCAGCTTAAACGGTCAGGGTCGGTCAACCTACGAGCAGTACTTC; CDR3 protein: CASSLNGQGRSTYEQYF
clone size: few; D gene: .; J gene: TRBJ2-7; V gene: TRBV18; CDR3 DNA: TGTGCCAGCTCACTGGTGCCGCAGCCGGCAGCCTACGAGCAGTACTTC; CDR3 protein: CASSLVPQPAAYEQYF
clone size: .; D gene: .; J gene: TRBJ2-7; V gene: TRBV27; CDR3 DNA: TGTGCCAGCAGTTCGACCCTAGGGGTCTACGAGCAGTACTTC; CDR3 protein: CASSSTLGVYEQYF
clone size: .; D gene: .; J gene: TRBJ2-2; V gene: TRBV6-6; CDR3 DNA: TGTGCCAGCAGTTACTCGTCGGCTGGCGGGGAGCTGTTTTTT; CDR3 protein: CASSYSSAGGELFF
clone size: .; D gene: TRBD2; J gene: TRBJ2-7; V gene: TRBV10-3; CDR3 DNA: TGTGCCATCAGCCTAGCGGAAGGGAGCTACGAGCAGTACTTC; CDR3 protein: CAISLAEGSYEQYF
clone size: once; D gene: .; J gene: TRBJ1-6; V gene: TRBV14; CDR3 DNA: TGTGCCAGCAGCCAAGAACAGGGACGTCGTTCACCCCTCCACTTT; CDR3 protein: CASSQEQGRRSPLHF
clone size: .; D gene: TRBD1; J gene: TRBJ2-1; V gene: TRBV7-7; CDR3 DNA: TGTGCTAGCAGCTTAGACAGGGAGAATGAGCAGTTCTTC; CDR3 protein: CASSLDRENEQFF
clone size: once; D gene: TRBD1; J gene: TRBJ2-7; V gene: TRBV13; CDR3 DNA: TGTGCCAGCAGCTCAGGGGGACAGGGGAGTCGCGAGCAGTACTTC; CDR3 protein: CASSSGGQGSREQYF
clone size: few; D gene: .; J gene: TRBJ2-2; V gene: TRBV7-4; CDR3 DNA: TGTGCCAGCAGCTTAGAAGCCGGGGAGCTGTTTTTT; CDR3 protein: CASSLEAGELFF
clone size: .; D gene: .; J gene: TRBJ2-5; V gene: TRBV30; CDR3 DNA: TGTGCCTCAGCCTCGGGTGTCCCAAGGGCCCAGTACTTC; CDR3 protein: CASASGVPRAQYF
clone size: .; D gene: TRBD1; J gene: TRBJ1-1; V gene: TRBV4-1; CDR3 DNA: TGCGCCAGCAGCCAAGTCTTCGGGACAGGGGATCCCCTAACTGAAGCTTTCTTT; CDR3 protein: CASSQVFGTGDPLTEAFF
clone size: .; D gene: TRBD2; J gene: TRBJ2-1; V gene: TRBV6-1; CDR3 DNA: TGTGCCAGCAGTGGAGGACGGACTAGCGGTCGCAGCAATGAGCAGTTCTTC; CDR3 protein: CASSGGRTSGRSNEQFF
clone size: .; D gene: .; J gene: TRBJ1-6; V gene: TRBV5-1; CDR3 DNA: TGCGCCAGCAGCTTGGGTCCAGCACCCAACTCCTATAATTCACCCCTCCACTTT; CDR3 protein: CASSLGPAPNSYNSPLHF
clone size: .; D gene: .; J gene: TRBJ2-7; V gene: TRBV5-1; CDR3 DNA: TGCGCCAGCAGCTTGTTGGGAGGCCTGGGCGAGCAGTACTTC; CDR3 protein: CASSLLGGLGEQYF
clone size: .; D gene: .; J gene: TRBJ2-7; V gene: TRBV2; CDR3 DNA: TGTGCCAGCAGTGTAGCCCCCTCAGGGTACGAGCAGTACTTC; CDR3 protein: CASSVAPSGYEQYF
clone size: .; D gene: .; J gene: TRBJ2-7; V gene: TRBV27; CDR3 DNA: TGTGCCAGCAGCCGACAGGGAGGGACCTACGAGCAGTACTTC; CDR3 protein: CASSRQGGTYEQYF
clone size: .; D gene: TRBD2; J gene: TRBJ2-7; V gene: TRBV28; CDR3 DNA: TGTGCCAGCAGTTTGACTAGCGGGGGAAAGGGGGAGCAGTACTTC; CDR3 protein: CASSLTSGGKGEQYF
clone size: .; D gene: .; J gene: TRBJ2-3; V gene: TRBV29-1; CDR3 DNA: TGCAGCGTTGGAGCGACAGCCAGCACAGATACGCAGTATTTT; CDR3 protein: CSVGATASTDTQYF
clone size: .; D gene: .; J gene: TRBJ2-2; V gene: TRBV30; CDR3 DNA: TGTGCCTGGAGTGTACCTTCGCAGGGTCCCACCGGGGAACTGTTTTTT; CDR3 protein: CAWSVPSQGPTGELFF
clone size: once; D gene: .; J gene: TRBJ1-2; V gene: TRBV7-9; CDR3 DNA: TGTGCCAGCAGTCCAGTTGTGGTTGCGGTCTATGGCTACACCTTC; CDR3 protein: CASSPVVVAVYGYTF
clone size: once; D gene: .; J gene: TRBJ2-5; V gene: TRBV4-1; CDR3 DNA: TGCGCCAGCAGCCAAGGAAAGCGGGACCAAGAGACCCAGTACTTC; CDR3 protein: CASSQGKRDQETQYF
clone size: .; D gene: .; J gene: TRBJ2-5; V gene: TRBV4-1; CDR3 DNA: TGCGCCAGCAGCTTAACAGGGTCGGAGACCCAGTACTTC; CDR3 protein: CASSLTGSETQYF
clone size: .; D gene: TRBD2; J gene: TRBJ2-7; V gene: TRBV6-5; CDR3 DNA: TGTGCCAGCAGTTACTCGACTAGCAAGTACGAGCAGTACTTC; CDR3 protein: CASSYSTSKYEQYF
clone size: .; D gene: .; J gene: TRBJ1-4; V gene: TRBV18; CDR3 DNA: TGTGCCAGCTCATCTCGTGTTGAAAAACTGTTTTTT; CDR3 protein: CASSSRVEKLFF
clone size: .; D gene: .; J gene: TRBJ2-1; V gene: TRBV11-2; CDR3 DNA: TGTGCCAGCAGCTTTTTGCGGGGGCAATACAATGAGCAGTTCTTC; CDR3 protein: CASSFLRGQYNEQFF
clone size: .; D gene: .; J gene: TRBJ2-2; V gene: TRBV5-5; CDR3 DNA: TGTGCCAGCAGCTTGAGAAACACCGGGGAGCTGTTTTTT; CDR3 protein: CASSLRNTGELFF
clone size: .; D gene: .; J gene: TRBJ1-2; V gene: TRBV19; CDR3 DNA: TGTGCCAGTAGTATTGGGGCTTCCTATGGCTACACCTTC; CDR3 protein: CASSIGASYGYTF
clone size: .; D gene: .; J gene: TRBJ1-1; V gene: TRBV6-5; CDR3 DNA: TGTGCCAGCAGGTACCCGGGCCAAAGGGCTTTCTTT; CDR3 protein: CASRYPGQRAFF
clone size: .; D gene: .; J gene: TRBJ1-5; V gene: TRBV5-1; CDR3 DNA: TGCGCCAGCAGCCCGGGGGCAGGGGACAATCAGCCCCAGCATTTT; CDR3 protein: CASSPGAGDNQPQHF
clone size: .; D gene: .; J gene: TRBJ1-6; V gene: TRBV10-3; CDR3 DNA: TGTGCCATCAGTGAGTCGCAGGGGAATTCACCCCTCCACTTT; CDR3 protein: CAISESQGNSPLHF
clone size: once; D gene: .; J gene: TRBJ1-6; V gene: TRBV5-4; CDR3 DNA: TGTGCCAGCAGCTTGGATTGGTATTCACCCCTCCACTTT; CDR3 protein: CASSLDWYSPLHF
clone size: .; D gene: .; J gene: TRBJ1-5; V gene: TRBV21-1; CDR3 DNA: TGTGCCATTACTCTACTCCCGGACCGGAGGCCCCAGCATTTT; CDR3 protein: CAITLLPDRRPQHF
clone size: .; D gene: .; J gene: TRBJ1-6; V gene: TRBV18; CDR3 DNA: TGTGCCAGCTCTTCAATACCGGGACCTAATTCACCCCTCCACTTT; CDR3 protein: CASSSIPGPNSPLHF
clone size: .; D gene: TRBD2; J gene: TRBJ2-5; V gene: TRBV5-4; CDR3 DNA: TGTGCCAGCAACCCAGGGGCTAGCGGGGCCCCAGAGACCCAGTACTTC; CDR3 protein: CASNPGASGAPETQYF
clone size: .; D gene: .; J gene: TRBJ2-5; V gene: TRBV27; CDR3 DNA: TGTGCCAGCAGTTTTGGAGGGCAACAAGAGACCCAGTACTTC; CDR3 protein: CASSFGGQQETQYF
clone size: .; D gene: TRBD1; J gene: TRBJ1-4; V gene: TRBV4-1; CDR3 DNA: TGCGCCAGCAGCCGACAGGGAAGGCTGTTTTTT; CDR3 protein: CASSRQGRLFF
clone size: .; D gene: .; J gene: TRBJ2-3; V gene: TRBV27; CDR3 DNA: TGTGCCAGCAGTAAAGGAAGGGGCACAGATACGCAGTATTTT; CDR3 protein: CASSKGRGTDTQYF
clone size: .; D gene: TRBD1; J gene: TRBJ1-3; V gene: TRBV18; CDR3 DNA: TGTGCCAGCTCACCAGAAGGGGGCGACGGAAACACCATATATTTT; CDR3 protein: CASSPEGGDGNTIYF
clone size: .; D gene: TRBD2; J gene: TRBJ2-7; V gene: TRBV6-5; CDR3 DNA: TGTGCCAGCAGTTACTCCTTAGCGGGCCCCTACGAGCAGTACTTC; CDR3 protein: CASSYSLAGPYEQYF
clone size: once; D gene: .; J gene: TRBJ1-5; V gene: TRBV5-8; CDR3 DNA: TGTGCCAGCAGCTTGGGCGGGAAAGCAATATCTAGCAATCAGCCCCAGCATTTT; CDR3 protein: CASSLGGKAISSNQPQHF
clone size: .; D gene: TRBD2; J gene: TRBJ2-1; V gene: TRBV29-1; CDR3 DNA: TGCAGCGTCGAGGTCCTGCCCTTAGCGGGAGGGAATGAGCAGTTCTTC; CDR3 protein: CSVEVLPLAGGNEQFF
clone size: .; D gene: TRBD2; J gene: TRBJ2-5; V gene: TRBV11-2; CDR3 DNA: TGTGCCAGCAGCTTAAGGTTGACTAGCGGGGGAGGAGAGCAAGAGACCCAGTACTTC; CDR3 protein: CASSLRLTSGGGEQETQYF
clone size: .; D gene: .; J gene: TRBJ2-5; V gene: TRBV5-1; CDR3 DNA: TGCGCCAGCAGCCCGTGGGGGGGACAGGAGACCCAGTACTTC; CDR3 protein: CASSPWGGQETQYF
clone size: .; D gene: .; J gene: TRBJ2-2; V gene: TRBV27; CDR3 DNA: TGTGCCAGCAGGAGGGGTACCGGGGAGCTGTTTTTT; CDR3 protein: CASRRGTGELFF
clone size: .; D gene: TRBD1; J gene: TRBJ1-2; V gene: TRBV4-1; CDR3 DNA: TGCGCCAGCAGCCAAGCCTCGACAGGGGTACGATATGGCTACACCTTC; CDR3 protein: CASSQASTGVRYGYTF
clone size: .; D gene: TRBD2; J gene: TRBJ2-7; V gene: TRBV5-6; CDR3 DNA: TGTGCCAGCAGCTTAGCTAGCGGGTTCACCTACGAGCAGTACTTC; CDR3 protein: CASSLASGFTYEQYF
clone size: .; D gene: .; J gene: TRBJ2-5; V gene: TRBV4-1; CDR3 DNA: TGCGCCAGCAGCCAAGGGGCGACTATCGAGGCGACCCAGTACTTC; CDR3 protein: CASSQGATIEATQYF
clone size: .; D gene: .; J gene: TRBJ2-6; V gene: TRBV9; CDR3 DNA: TGTGCCAGCAGCGTAGATATGGGGACCTCTGGGGCCAACGTCCTGACTTTC; CDR3 protein: CASSVDMGTSGANVLTF
clone size: once; D gene: .; J gene: TRBJ1-4; V gene: TRBV6-1; CDR3 DNA: TGTGCCAGCAGTGTTGATGAAAAACTGTTTTTT; CDR3 protein: CASSVDEKLFF
clone size: .; D gene: .; J gene: TRBJ2-7; V gene: TRBV7-9; CDR3 DNA: TGTGCCAGCAGCGAGACTTCCTACGAGCAGTACTTC; CDR3 protein: CASSETSYEQYF